This T cell receptor beta chain was profiled in a study of neurological immune-mediated disorders. The sorted libraries involved the use of about 1 million CD4+ or CD8+ T cells. TCRdb re-called the 5' RACE reads with MiXCR, one entry per CDR3 protein. Seen here are about 38,000 distinct CDR3 sequences, around 7.2% observed once, and the top ten hold around 5%. V gave up 2 bases and J gave up 1 base; unmatched junction bases: 6. Germline CDR1 is SQVTM and CDR2 is ANQGSEA. This CDR3 is built from 16 residues. This clonotype was seen ten or more times. The source material was CD4+ T cells from blood. The rearrangement links TRBV29-1 to TRBJ2-2, with 8 positions matching TRBD1. This sequence originates from a man between 45 and 60 years old in good health. The CDR3 loop reads CSVESPDRENTGELFF. The CDR3, as DNA: TGCAGCGTTGAATCCCCGGACAGGGAGAACACCGGGGAGCTGTTTTTT.